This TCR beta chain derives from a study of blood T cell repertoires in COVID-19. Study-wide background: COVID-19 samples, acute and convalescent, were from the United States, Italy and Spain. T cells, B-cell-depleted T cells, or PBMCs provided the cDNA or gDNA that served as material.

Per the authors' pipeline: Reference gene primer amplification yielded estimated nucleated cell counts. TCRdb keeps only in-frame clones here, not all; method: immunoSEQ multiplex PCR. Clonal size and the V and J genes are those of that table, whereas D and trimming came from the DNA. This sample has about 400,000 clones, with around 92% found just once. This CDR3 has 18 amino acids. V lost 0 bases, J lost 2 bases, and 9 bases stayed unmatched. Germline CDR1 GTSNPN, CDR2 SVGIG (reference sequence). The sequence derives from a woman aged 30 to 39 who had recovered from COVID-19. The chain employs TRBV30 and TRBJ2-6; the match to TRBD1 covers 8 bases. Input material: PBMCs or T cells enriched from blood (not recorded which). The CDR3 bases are TGTGCCTGGAGTGTAGGAGCGACAGGGGTCCCTGGGGCCAACGTCCTGACTTTC. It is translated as CAWSVGATGVPGANVLTF.